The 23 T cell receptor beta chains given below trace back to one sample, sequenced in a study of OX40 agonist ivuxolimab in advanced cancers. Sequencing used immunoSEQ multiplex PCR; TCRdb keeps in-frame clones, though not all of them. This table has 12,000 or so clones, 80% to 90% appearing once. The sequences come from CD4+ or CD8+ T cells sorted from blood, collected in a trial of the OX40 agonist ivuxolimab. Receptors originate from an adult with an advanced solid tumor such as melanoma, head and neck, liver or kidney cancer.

DNA for the CDR3: TGTGCCAGCAGCTTGGTTTCAGATCCTTATGGCTACACCTTC. Amino acid sequence: CASSLVSDPYGYTF. V and J are TRBV5-6 and TRBJ1-2; D remains ambiguous. V was trimmed by 0 bases and J by 5 bases, leaving 11 bases between them. The CDR3 runs 14 residues. Per germline, CDR1 SGHDT and CDR2 YYEEEE.

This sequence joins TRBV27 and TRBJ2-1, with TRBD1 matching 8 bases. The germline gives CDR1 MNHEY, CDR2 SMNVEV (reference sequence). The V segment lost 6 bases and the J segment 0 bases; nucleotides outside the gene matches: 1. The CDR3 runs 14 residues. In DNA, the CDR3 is TGTGCCAGCAGCGGACAGGGCTCCTACAATGAGCAGTTCTTC. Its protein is CASSGQGSYNEQFF.

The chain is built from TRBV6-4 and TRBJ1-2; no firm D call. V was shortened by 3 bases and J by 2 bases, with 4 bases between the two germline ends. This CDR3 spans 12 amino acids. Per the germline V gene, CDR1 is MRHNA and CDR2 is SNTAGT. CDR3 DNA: TGTGCCAGCAGTGAGGGCAACTATGGCTACACCTTC. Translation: CASSEGNYGYTF.

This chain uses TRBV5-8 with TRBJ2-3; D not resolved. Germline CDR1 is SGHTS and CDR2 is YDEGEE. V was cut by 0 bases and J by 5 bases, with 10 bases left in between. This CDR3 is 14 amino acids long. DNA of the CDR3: TGTGCCAGCAGCTTGGTTACTTTTCAAGATACGCAGTATTTT. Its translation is CASSLVTFQDTQYF.

CDR3 DNA sequence: TGTGCCAGCAGTGAACGAGGGTCTGGAAACACCATATATTTT. Translating gives CASSERGSGNTIYF. V is TRBV6-1 and J is TRBJ1-3; D gene uncertain. V lost 2 bases and J 1 base, leaving 6 bases between the germline ends. Germline V gene lookup returns CDR1 MNHNS and CDR2 SASEGT. The CDR3 consists of 14 residues.

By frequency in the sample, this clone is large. Here the CDR3 reads CASSQYKGAGSPLHF. The DNA for the CDR3 is TGTGCCAGCAGCCAGTACAAAGGGGCCGGTTCACCCCTCCACTTT. The chain is built from TRBV14 and TRBJ1-6; TRBD1 might be the D (5 bases). Germline values: CDR1 SGHDN, CDR2 FVKESK. This CDR3 spans 15 amino acids. Trimming pared 3 bases from V and 9 bases from J, leaving 15 bases between.

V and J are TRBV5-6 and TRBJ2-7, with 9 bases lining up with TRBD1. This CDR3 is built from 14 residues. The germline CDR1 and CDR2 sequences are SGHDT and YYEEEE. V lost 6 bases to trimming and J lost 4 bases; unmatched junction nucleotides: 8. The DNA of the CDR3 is TGTGCCAGCACCGCGGGACAGGGTTATTACGAGCAGTACTTC. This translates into CASTAGQGYYEQYF.

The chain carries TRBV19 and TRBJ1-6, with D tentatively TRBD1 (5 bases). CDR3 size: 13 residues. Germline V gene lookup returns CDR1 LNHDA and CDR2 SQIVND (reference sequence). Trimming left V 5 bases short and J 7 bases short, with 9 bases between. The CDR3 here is CASSWGENSPLHF. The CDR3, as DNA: TGTGCCAGTAGTTGGGGGGAAAATTCACCCCTCCACTTT.

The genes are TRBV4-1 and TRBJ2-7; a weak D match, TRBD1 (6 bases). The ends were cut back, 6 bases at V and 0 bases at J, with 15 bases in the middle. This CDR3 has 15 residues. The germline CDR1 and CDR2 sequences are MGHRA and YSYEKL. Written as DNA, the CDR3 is TGCGCCAGCAGTCCCGACAGGACTCCCTCCTACGAGCAGTACTTC. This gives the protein CASSPDRTPSYEQYF.

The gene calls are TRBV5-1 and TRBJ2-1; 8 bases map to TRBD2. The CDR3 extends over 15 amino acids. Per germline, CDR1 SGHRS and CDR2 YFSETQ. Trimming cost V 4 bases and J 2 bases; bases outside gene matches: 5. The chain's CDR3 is CASSIPGGAYNEQFF. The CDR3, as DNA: TGCGCCAGCAGCATCCCGGGGGGGGCCTACAATGAGCAGTTCTTC.

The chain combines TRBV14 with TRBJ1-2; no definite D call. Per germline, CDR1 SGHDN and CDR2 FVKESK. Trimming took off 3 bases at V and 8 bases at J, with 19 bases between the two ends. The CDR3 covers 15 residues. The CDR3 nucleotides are TGTGCCAGCAGCCAGTACAGATACGTTACTGACGGCTACACCTTC. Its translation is CASSQYRYVTDGYTF.

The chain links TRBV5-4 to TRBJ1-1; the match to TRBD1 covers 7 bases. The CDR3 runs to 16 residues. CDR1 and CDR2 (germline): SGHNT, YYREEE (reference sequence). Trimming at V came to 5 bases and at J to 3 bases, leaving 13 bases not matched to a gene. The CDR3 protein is CASRPTRTGVDTEAFF. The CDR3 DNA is TGTGCCAGCAGGCCAACACGTACAGGGGTGGACACTGAAGCTTTCTTT.

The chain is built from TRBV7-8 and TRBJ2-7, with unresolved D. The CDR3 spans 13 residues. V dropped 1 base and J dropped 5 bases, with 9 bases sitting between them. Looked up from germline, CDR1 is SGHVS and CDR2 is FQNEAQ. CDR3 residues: CASSLVSPDEQYF. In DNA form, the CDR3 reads TGTGCCAGCAGCTTAGTCTCCCCTGACGAGCAGTACTTC.

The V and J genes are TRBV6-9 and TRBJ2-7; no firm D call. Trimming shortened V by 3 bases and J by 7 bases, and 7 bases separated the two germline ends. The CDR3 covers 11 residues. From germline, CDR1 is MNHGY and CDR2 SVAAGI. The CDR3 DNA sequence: TGTGCCAGCAGTTACATGGGAGAGCAGTACTTC. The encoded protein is CASSYMGEQYF.

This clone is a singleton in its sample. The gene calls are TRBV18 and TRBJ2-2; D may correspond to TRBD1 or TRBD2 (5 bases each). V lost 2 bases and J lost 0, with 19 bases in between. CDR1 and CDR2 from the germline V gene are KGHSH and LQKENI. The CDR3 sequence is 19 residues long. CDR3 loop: CASSPRADRGTSNTGELFF. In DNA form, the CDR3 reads TGTGCCAGCTCACCAAGGGCCGACAGAGGGACCTCGAACACCGGGGAGCTGTTTTTT.

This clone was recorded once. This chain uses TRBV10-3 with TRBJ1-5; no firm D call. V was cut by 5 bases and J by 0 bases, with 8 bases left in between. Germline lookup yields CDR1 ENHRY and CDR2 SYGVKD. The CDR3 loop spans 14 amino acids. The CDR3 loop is CAISLDYSNQPQHF. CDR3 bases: TGTGCCATCAGTCTTGATTATAGCAATCAGCCCCAGCATTTT.

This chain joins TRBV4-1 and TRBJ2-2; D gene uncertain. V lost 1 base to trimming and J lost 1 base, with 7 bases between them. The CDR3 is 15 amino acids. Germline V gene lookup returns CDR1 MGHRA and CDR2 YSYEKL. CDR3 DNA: TGCGCCAGCAGCCAAGGACACCTGAACACCGGGGAGCTGTTTTTT. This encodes CASSQGHLNTGELFF.

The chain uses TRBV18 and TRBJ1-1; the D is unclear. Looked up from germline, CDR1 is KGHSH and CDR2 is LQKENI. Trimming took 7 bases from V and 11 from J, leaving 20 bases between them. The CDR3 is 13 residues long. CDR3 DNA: TGTGCCAGCTTACTCTATGCCGGAGCGGATGCTTTCTTT. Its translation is CASLLYAGADAFF.

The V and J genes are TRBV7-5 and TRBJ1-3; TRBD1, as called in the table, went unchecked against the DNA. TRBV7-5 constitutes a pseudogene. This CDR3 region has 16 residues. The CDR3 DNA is TGTGCCAGCAGCCGAGGACAGACCAGCTCTGGAAACACCATATATTTT. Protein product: CASSRGQTSSGNTIYF.

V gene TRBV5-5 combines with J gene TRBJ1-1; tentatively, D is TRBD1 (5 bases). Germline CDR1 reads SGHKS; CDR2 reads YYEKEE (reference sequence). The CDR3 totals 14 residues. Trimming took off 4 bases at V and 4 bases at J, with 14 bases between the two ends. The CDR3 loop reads CASSRDGGATEAFF. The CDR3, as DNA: TGTGCCAGCAGCCGGGACGGTGGCGCCACTGAAGCTTTCTTT.

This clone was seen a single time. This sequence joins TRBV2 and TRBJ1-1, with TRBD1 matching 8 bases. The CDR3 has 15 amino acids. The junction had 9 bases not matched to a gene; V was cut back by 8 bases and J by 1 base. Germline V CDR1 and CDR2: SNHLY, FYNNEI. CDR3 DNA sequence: TGTGCCAGCGCGACCTCGACAGGGGAGAACACTGAAGCTTTCTTT. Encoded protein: CASATSTGENTEAFF.

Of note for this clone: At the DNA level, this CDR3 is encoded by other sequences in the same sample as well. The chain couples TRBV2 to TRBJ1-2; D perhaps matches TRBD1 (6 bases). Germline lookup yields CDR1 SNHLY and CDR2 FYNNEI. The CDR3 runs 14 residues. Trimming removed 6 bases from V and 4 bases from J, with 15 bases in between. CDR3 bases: TGTGCCAGCAGCGGGGAGGGGGGTTTCTATGGCTACACCTTC. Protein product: CASSGEGGFYGYTF.

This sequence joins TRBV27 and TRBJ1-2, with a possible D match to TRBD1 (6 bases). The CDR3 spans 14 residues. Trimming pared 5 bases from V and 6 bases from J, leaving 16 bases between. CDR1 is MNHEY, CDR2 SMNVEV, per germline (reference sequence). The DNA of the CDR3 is TGTGCCAGCAGTACCCTAGGGGGGGCGGATGGCTACACCTTC. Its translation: CASSTLGGADGYTF.